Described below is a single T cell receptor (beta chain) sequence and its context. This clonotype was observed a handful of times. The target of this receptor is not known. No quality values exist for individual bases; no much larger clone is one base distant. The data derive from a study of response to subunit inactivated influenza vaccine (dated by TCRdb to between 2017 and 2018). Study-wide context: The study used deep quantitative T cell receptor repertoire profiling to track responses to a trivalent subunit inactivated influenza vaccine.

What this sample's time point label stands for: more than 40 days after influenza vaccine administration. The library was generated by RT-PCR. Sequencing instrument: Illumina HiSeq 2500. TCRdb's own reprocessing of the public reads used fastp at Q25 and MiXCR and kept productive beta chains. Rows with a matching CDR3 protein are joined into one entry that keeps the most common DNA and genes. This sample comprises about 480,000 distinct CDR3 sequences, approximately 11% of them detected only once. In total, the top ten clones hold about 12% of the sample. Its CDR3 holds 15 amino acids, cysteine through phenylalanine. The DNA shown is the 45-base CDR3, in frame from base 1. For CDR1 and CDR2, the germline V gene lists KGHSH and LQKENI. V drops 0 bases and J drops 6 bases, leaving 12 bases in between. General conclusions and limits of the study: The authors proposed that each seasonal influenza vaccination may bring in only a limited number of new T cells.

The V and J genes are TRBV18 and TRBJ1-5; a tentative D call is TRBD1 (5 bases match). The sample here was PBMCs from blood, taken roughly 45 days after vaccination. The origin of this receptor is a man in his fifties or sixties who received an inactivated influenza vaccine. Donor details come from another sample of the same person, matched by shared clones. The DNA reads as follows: TGTGCCAGCTCACCACCGTCTACAGGTGGTCAGCCCCAGCATTTT. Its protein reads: CASSPPSTGGQPQHF.